The 16 T cell receptor beta chains listed next were all sequenced from one sample in a study of CD8 T cells in Susac syndrome. The RNA, about 0.5 to 1 ug, was put through reverse transcription using random hexamers. TCRdb ran MiXCR on the immunoSEQ multiplex PCR reads and lists one entry per CDR3 protein. This table has about 120,000 distinct CDR3 sequences, nearly 96% appearing once. Sequenced input: CD4+ T cells from PBMCs. These TCRs come from a human donor with Susac syndrome.

The V and J genes are TRBV3-1 and TRBJ2-2; 7 bases agree with TRBD1. CDR3 size: 15 residues. V lost 2 bases and J lost 3; bases outside the gene matches: 3. CDR1 LGHDT and CDR2 YNNKEL come from the germline V gene (reference sequence). The CDR3 protein is CASSQRQGDTGELFF. CDR3 DNA sequence: TGTGCCAGCAGCCAAAGGCAGGGGGACACCGGGGAGCTGTTTTTT.

V usage is TRBV30 and J usage is TRBJ1-1, with no clear D. Germline values: CDR1 GTSNPN, CDR2 SVGIG (reference sequence). The ends were cut back, 0 bases at V and 4 bases at J, with 15 bases in the middle. The CDR3 length is 15 residues. DNA for the CDR3: TGTGCCTGGAGTGTACTTTCGGGATTGGGCACTGAAGCTTTCTTT. As protein: CAWSVLSGLGTEAFF.

The J gene is TRBJ2-7, the V gene TRBV20-1; TRBD2 agrees at 9 bases. Germline CDR1 DFQATT, CDR2 SNEGSKA (reference sequence). This CDR3 region has 13 residues. CDR3 region: CSYAGTSNYEQYF. The CDR3 nucleotides read TGCAGCTACGCCGGGACTAGCAACTACGAGCAGTACTTC.

This chain links TRBV18 with TRBJ2-5; 8 bases are a match to TRBD1. J lost 5 bases, V lost 6 bases, and 8 bases had no gene match. This CDR3 region has 14 residues. CDR1 and CDR2 from the germline V gene are KGHSH and LQKENI. CDR3 loop: CASSPQGAGETQYF. The CDR3 nucleotides are TGTGCCAGCTCGCCTCAGGGGGCTGGGGAGACCCAGTACTTC. Full variable domain (outside the CDR3, taken from reference TRBV18 and TRBJ2-5): NAGVMQNPRHLVRRRGQEARLRCSPMKGHSHVYWYRQLPEEGLKFMVYLQKENIIDESGMPKERFSAEFPKEGPSILRIQQVVRGDSAAYFCASSPQGAGETQYFGPGTRLLVL.

The gene calls are TRBV20-1 and TRBJ2-7, with 8 bases identical to TRBD2. Germline CDR1 and CDR2: DFQATT and SNEGSKA (reference sequence). The J segment lost 3 bases and the V segment lost 5 bases, leaving 6 bases of the junction unmatched. CDR3 length equals 13 residues. This CDR3 is CSAEGGLGYEQYF. CDR3 sequence (DNA): TGCAGTGCTGAGGGGGGACTAGGCTACGAGCAGTACTTC.

The chain links TRBV3-1 to TRBJ2-6, with D perhaps assigned TRBD1 or TRBD2 (5 bases each). The ends were cut back, 3 bases at V and 1 base at J, with 19 bases in the middle. Germline CDR1 reads LGHDT; CDR2 reads YNNKEL (reference sequence). CDR3 size: 19 residues. CDR3 region: CASSQGPGPLMSGANVLTF. CDR3 sequence (DNA): TGTGCCAGCAGCCAGGGTCCGGGACCGTTGATGTCTGGGGCCAACGTCCTGACTTTC.

The rearrangement joins TRBV29-1 to TRBJ2-5, with 8 bases fitting TRBD1. Germline V gene lookup returns CDR1 SQVTM and CDR2 ANQGSEA. V was pared by 2 bases and J by 4 bases, with 6 bases of the junction left unmatched. The CDR3 totals 14 residues. The CDR3 sequence: CSVERTGSGETQYF. The DNA for the CDR3 is TGCAGCGTTGAAAGGACAGGGAGCGGAGAGACCCAGTACTTC.

This clonotype has more than one count but fewer than ten. The chain has TRBV3-1 and TRBJ1-4; 7 nucleotides align to TRBD1. V shed 1 base and J 8 bases; nucleotides not matched to a gene: 4. Germline V gives CDR1 LGHDT, CDR2 YNNKEL (reference sequence). This CDR3 has 14 residues. CDR3 sequence: CASSQGQGGEKLFF. The CDR3 DNA follows: TGTGCCAGCAGCCAAGGACAGGGAGGCGAAAAACTGTTTTTT. The full variable domain, its missing parts supplied by reference TRBV3-1 and TRBJ1-4, is DTAVSQTPKYLVTQMGNDKSIKCEQNLGHDTMYWYKQDSKKFLKIMFSYNNKELIINETVPNRFSPKSPDKAHLNLHINSLELGDSAVYFCASSQGQGGEKLFFGSGTQLSVL.

V and J are TRBV7-2 and TRBJ2-2; D is ambiguous. Germline CDR1 reads SGHTA; CDR2 reads FQGNSA. Trimming pared 5 bases from V and 0 bases from J, leaving 19 bases between. This CDR3 spans 18 amino acids. The CDR3 sequence is CASSQSRGRLTNTGELFF. Written as DNA, the CDR3 is TGTGCCAGCAGCCAAAGCCGAGGCCGCCTGACGAACACCGGGGAGCTGTTTTTT.

CDR3 DNA: TGTGCCAGCTCACGGCTGAGTTTGAACACTGAAGCTTTCTTT. This gives the protein CASSRLSLNTEAFF. The chain combines TRBV18 with TRBJ1-1; D remains ambiguous. This CDR3 has 14 amino acids. Trimming took off 4 bases at V and 0 bases at J, with 9 bases between the two ends. Germline-derived CDR1 and CDR2 are KGHSH and LQKENI.

The chain links TRBV7-8 to TRBJ1-1; D is ambiguous. V lost 5 bases, J lost 6 bases, and 7 bases lay in between. From germline, CDR1 is SGHVS and CDR2 FQNEAQ. The CDR3 sequence is 11 residues long. The CDR3 reads CASSRSAEAFF. The CDR3 DNA reads TGTGCCAGCAGCCGTTCGGCTGAAGCTTTCTTT.

The chain's CDR3 is CASTGQGANTGELFF. The CDR3 DNA is TGTGCCAGCACTGGACAGGGGGCGAACACCGGGGAGCTGTTTTTT. The chain is built from TRBV2 and TRBJ2-2, with 10 bases identical to TRBD1. The CDR3 totals 15 residues. The V segment lost 7 bases and the J segment 0 bases; nucleotides outside the gene matches: 2. Germline V CDR1 and CDR2: SNHLY, FYNNEI.

The chain recombines TRBV7-3 with TRBJ2-5; weak D call: TRBD2 (6 bases). The V end lost 4 bases, the J end lost 2 bases, and 14 bases lay between the germline ends. The CDR3 contains 15 residues. Germline V gene sequence: CDR1 SGHTA, CDR2 FQGTGA. Written as DNA, the CDR3 is TGTGCCAGCAGCTCCTCTGGGGGGTTTCAAGAGACCCAGTACTTC. It specifies CASSSSGGFQETQYF. Drawing the rest from reference TRBV7-3 and TRBJ2-5, the complete variable domain is GAGVSQTPSNKVTEKGKYVELRCDPISGHTALYWYRQSLGQGPEFLIYFQGTGAADDSGLPNDRFFAVRPEGSVSTLKIQRTERGDSAVYLCASSSSGGFQETQYFGPGTRLLVL.

The chain combines TRBV4-3 with TRBJ1-4; D is ambiguous. V was pared by 0 bases and J by 8 bases, with 7 bases between. Germline assignment: CDR1 LGHNA and CDR2 YSLEER. The CDR3 contains 13 residues. CDR3 in amino acids: CASSQDVWEKLFF. In DNA, the CDR3 is TGCGCCAGCAGCCAAGATGTGTGGGAAAAACTGTTTTTT.

The chain employs TRBV6-2 or TRBV6-3 and TRBJ2-1, with 9 bases aligning to TRBD2. V lost 7 bases to trimming and J lost 4 bases; unmatched junction nucleotides: 8. CDR1 is MNHEY, CDR2 SVGEGT, per germline. CDR3 length: 15 residues. CDR3: CASTSGTNKYNEQFF. The CDR3 DNA reads TGTGCCAGCACTAGCGGGACAAATAAATACAATGAGCAGTTCTTC.

The rearrangement joins TRBV6-5 to TRBJ2-1; 7 nucleotides agree with TRBD1. The germline CDR1 and CDR2 sequences are MNHEY and SVGAGI. Unmatched junction bases numbered 7, after V lost 5 bases and J lost 3 bases. This CDR3 region has 15 residues. The CDR3 region is CASSPTGAGYNEQFF. The CDR3, as DNA: TGTGCCAGCAGTCCTACAGGGGCCGGCTACAATGAGCAGTTCTTC.